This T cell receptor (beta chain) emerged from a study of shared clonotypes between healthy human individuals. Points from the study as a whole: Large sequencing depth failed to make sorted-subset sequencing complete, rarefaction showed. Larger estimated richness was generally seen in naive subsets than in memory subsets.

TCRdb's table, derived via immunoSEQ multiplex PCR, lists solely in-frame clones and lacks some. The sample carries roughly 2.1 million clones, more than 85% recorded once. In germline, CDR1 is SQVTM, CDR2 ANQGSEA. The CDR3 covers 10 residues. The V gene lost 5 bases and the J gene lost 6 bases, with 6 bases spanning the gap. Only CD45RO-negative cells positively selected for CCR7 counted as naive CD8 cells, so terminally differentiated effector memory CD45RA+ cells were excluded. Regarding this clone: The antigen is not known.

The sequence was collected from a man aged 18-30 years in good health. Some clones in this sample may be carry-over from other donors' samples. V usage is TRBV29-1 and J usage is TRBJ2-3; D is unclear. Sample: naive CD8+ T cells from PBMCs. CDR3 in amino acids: CSVNRDTQYF. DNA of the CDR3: TGCAGCGTTAATCGCGATACGCAGTATTTT.